Described below is a single TCR beta chain sequence and its context. Antigen specificity is unknown. The data are from a study of identical twins. Study-wide findings and caveats: Researchers caution that invariant MAIT and iNKT cells could partly confound zero-insertion analyses. Cord blood beta clonotypes that were abundant carried fewer insertions, and memory repertoires showed no such trend.

TCRdb redid the calling of the 5' RACE reads with MiXCR, one entry per CDR3 protein. The table lists roughly 190,000 distinct CDR3 sequences, about 16% of them singletons. These data also featured in a second study, about T cells expressing NK-cell markers.

The sequence derives from a woman aged 18-29 years in good health. Material for sequencing was CD8+ T cells sorted from blood.

The CDR3 DNA sequence: TGTGCCAGCAGCCCCCCACAGGGGGCCGGGGAGCTGTTTTTT. This codes for CASSPPQGAGELFF. The gene calls are TRBV7-9 and TRBJ2-2, with 8 bases matching TRBD1. Germline V lookup: CDR1 SEHNR, CDR2 FQNEAQ (reference sequence). V was pared by 5 bases and J by 6 bases, with 5 bases of the junction left unmatched. There are 14 residues in the CDR3.